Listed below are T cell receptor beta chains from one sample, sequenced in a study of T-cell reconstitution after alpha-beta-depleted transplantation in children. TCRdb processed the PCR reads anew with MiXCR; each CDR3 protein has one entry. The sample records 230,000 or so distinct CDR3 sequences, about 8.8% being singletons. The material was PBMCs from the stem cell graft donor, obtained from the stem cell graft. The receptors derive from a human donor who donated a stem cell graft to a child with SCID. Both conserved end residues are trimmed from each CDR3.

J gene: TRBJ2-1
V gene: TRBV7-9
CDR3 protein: ASSFRARAGHNEQF

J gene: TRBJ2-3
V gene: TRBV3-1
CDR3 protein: ASSRVGGRTDTQY

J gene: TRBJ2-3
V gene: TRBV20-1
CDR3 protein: SVAGSTDTQY

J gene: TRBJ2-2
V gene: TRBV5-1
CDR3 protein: ASSPGFSNTGELF

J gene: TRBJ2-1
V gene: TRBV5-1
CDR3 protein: ASSLLIGGRYNEQF

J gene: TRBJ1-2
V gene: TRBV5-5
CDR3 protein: ASSLSGVQGYT

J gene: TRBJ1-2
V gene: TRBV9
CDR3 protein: ASSYSDSNYGYT

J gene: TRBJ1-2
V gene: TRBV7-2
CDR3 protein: ASSTTGQGYGYT

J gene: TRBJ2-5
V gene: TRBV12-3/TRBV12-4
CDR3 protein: ASSLIGQAKPQETQY

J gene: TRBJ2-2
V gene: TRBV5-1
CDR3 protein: ASGQGDTGELF

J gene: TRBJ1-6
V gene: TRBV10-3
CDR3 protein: AHRDANSPLH

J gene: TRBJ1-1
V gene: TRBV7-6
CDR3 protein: ASSLEGARTEAF

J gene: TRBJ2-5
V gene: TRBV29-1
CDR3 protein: SVGRTGKGETQY

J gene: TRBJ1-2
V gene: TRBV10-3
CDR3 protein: AISESGGGDYGYT

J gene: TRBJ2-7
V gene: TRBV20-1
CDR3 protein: SATLLAYEQY

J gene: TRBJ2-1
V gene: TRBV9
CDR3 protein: ARSVGAYNEQF

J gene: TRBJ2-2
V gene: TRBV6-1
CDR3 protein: ASIGQQRGGELF

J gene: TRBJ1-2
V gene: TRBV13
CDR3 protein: ASSGGAPNGYT

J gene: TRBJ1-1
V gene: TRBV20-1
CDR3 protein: SARDGGTRGNTEAF

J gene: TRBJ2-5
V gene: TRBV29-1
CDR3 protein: SVVAAGQETQY

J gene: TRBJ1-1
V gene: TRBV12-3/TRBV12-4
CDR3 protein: ASRPTLTANTEAF

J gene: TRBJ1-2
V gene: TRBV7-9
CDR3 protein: ASSTEPQGIYGYT